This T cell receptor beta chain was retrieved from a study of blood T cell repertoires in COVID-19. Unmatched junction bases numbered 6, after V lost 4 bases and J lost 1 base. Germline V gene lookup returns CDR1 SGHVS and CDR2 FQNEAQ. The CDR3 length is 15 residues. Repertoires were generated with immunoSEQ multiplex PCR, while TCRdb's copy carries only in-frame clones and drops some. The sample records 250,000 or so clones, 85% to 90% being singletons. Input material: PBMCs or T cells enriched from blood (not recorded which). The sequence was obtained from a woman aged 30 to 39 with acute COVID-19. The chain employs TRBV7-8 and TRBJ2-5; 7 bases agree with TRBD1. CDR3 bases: TGTGCCAGCAGCTCAGACAGGGACCTCCAAGAGACCCAGTACTTC. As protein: CASSSDRDLQETQYF.